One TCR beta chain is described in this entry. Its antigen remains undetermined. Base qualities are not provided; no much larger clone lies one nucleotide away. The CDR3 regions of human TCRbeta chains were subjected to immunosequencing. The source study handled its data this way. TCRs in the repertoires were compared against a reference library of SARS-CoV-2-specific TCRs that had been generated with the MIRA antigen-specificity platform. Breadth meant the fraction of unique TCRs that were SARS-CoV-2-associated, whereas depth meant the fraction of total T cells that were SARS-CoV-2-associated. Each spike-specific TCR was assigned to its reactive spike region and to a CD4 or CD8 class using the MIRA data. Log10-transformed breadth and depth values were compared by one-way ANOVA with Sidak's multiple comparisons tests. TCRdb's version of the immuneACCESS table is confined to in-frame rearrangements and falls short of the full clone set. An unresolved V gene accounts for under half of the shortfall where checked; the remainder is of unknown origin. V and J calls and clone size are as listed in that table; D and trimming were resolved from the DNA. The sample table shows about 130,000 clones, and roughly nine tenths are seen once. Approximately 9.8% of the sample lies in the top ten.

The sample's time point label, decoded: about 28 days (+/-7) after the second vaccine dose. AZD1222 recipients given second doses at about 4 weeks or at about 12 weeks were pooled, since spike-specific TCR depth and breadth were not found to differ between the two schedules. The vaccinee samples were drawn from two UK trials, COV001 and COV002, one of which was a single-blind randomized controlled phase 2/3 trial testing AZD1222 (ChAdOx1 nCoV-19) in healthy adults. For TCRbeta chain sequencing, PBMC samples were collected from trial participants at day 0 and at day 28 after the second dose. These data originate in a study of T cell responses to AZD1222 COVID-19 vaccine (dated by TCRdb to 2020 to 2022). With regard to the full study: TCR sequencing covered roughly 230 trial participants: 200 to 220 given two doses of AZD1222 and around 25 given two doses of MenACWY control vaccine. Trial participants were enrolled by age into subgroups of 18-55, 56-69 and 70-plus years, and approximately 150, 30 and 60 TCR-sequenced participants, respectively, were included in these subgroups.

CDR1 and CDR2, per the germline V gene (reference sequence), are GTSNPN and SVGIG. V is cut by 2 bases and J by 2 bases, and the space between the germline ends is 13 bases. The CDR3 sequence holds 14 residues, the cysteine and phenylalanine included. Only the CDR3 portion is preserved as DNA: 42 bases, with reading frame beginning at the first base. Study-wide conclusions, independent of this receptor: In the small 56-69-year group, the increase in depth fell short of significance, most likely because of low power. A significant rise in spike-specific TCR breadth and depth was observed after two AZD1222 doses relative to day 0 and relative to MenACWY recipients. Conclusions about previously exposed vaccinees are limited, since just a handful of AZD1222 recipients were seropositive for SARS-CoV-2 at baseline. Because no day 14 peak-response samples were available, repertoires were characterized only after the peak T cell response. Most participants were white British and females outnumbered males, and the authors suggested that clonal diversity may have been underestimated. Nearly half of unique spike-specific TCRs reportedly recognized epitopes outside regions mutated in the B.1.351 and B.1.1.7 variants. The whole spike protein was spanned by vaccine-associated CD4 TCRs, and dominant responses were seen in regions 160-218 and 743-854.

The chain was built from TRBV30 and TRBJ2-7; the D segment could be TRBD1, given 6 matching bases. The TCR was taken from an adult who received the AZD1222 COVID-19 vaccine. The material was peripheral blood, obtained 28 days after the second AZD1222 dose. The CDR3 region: CAWSMGHQTYEQYF. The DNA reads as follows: TGTGCCTGGAGTATGGGACACCAAACCTACGAGCAGTACTTC.